This T cell receptor (beta chain) was identified during a study of blood T cell repertoires in COVID-19. Study-level background: Specimens from acute and convalescent COVID-19 originated in the United States, Italy and Spain.

Produced via immunoSEQ multiplex PCR; TCRdb's table is partial and in-frame only. The sample has around 320,000 clones; around nine tenths are singletons. V was trimmed by 4 bases and J by 8 bases, leaving 18 bases between them. This CDR3 region has 15 residues. Germline loops: CDR1 SGHNT, CDR2 YYREEE (reference sequence). This rearrangement joins TRBV5-4 to TRBJ1-4; TRBD1 is a possible D gene (6 bases). This sequence was found in a woman aged 25 to 39 with COVID-19, enrolled during active disease. Sequences were obtained from peripheral blood. CDR3 protein: CASSPDRNQGEKLFF. CDR3 in DNA: TGTGCCAGCAGCCCGGACAGAAATCAGGGGGAAAAACTGTTTTTT.